The sequence of this TCR beta chain was determined in a study of CD8 T cells in Susac syndrome. Points from the study as a whole: Maximal CD8+ clonal expansion in Susac was observed within TEMRA cells and among active patients. Total CD8+ repertoires held sixteen Susac-specific public clones, while CD8+ TEMRA repertoires held five or six.

Reverse transcription of roughly 0.5 to 1 ug RNA was performed with random hexamers. One entry per CDR3 protein, called by TCRdb with MiXCR from the immunoSEQ multiplex PCR reads. The table has tens of thousands of distinct CDR3 sequences, approximately 94% seen once. TCR beta sequencing was performed on blood CD8+ and CD4+ T cells. Patients having Susac syndrome satisfied recently defined diagnostic criteria for definite or probable disease. V gave up 5 bases and J gave up 2 bases, with 12 bases separating them. CDR3 length equals 14 residues. A note on this clonotype: Its antigen is not known.

The TCR was taken from a human donor with Susac syndrome. Sample: CD8+ T cells from PBMCs. The V call is TRBV12-3 or TRBV12-4, the J call TRBJ1-2; the D gene is possibly TRBD1 (6 bases). CDR3 DNA sequence: TGTGCCAGCAGTCCCGTGGGGGCCAACTATGGCTACACCTTC. Its translation: CASSPVGANYGYTF.